This TCR beta chain was sequenced during a study of CD8+ T cells in alopecia areata. There are 15 residues in the CDR3. Trimming stripped 7 bases from V and 0 bases from J, with 15 bases between. Germline V CDR1 and CDR2: SNHLY, FYNNEI. Once RNA had been extracted, it was reverse transcribed into cDNA to act as the sequencing template. Sequenced by immunoSEQ multiplex PCR; TCRdb stores in-frame clones only, minus some. The sample holds 150,000 or so clones, about 87% seen once. Alopecia areata patients provided lesional scalp punch biopsies and peripheral blood. This chain joins TRBV2 and TRBJ1-1, with a possible D match to TRBD1 (5 bases). This specimen consisted of CD8+ T cells sorted from blood, obtained at week 0. The TCR comes from a human donor with alopecia areata. CDR3 DNA: TGTGCCAGCAACGAGGGGACTGGCATGAACACTGAAGCTTTCTTT. Protein sequence: CASNEGTGMNTEAFF.